One and the same sample provided the 30 T cell receptor beta chains below, sequenced in a study of T-cell memory formation after mild COVID-19 (dated by TCRdb to the early 2020s). The library came from 5' RACE. Instrument on record: Illumina NovaSeq 6000. TCRdb's own reprocessing of the public reads used fastp at Q25 and MiXCR and kept productive beta chains. Each entry merges the rows of one CDR3 protein and shows their most common DNA and genes. The sample data list approximately 350,000 distinct CDR3 sequences, and approximately 12% of these were observed just once. Together, the top ten hold about 21% of the sample. Sequenced sample: PBMCs or a T cell subset sorted from them (not recorded which). The receptors derive from a young man who had mild COVID-19 (a few samples of this study predate the infection). The sample titles of this study are shuffled in the database, so cell type and time point are left out; the donor was told from shared clones.

CDR3 nucleotide sequence: TGTGCCAGCAGCCCCGCGGGGGGGCCTAAGACCCAGTACTTC. Translating it yields CASSPAGGPKTQYF. The rearrangement links TRBV7-2 to TRBJ2-5; 9 bases match TRBD2. The V segment lost 5 bases and the J segment 6 bases; nucleotides outside the gene matches: 7. Germline V CDR1 and CDR2: SGHTA, FQGNSA. This CDR3 spans 14 amino acids.

The chain uses TRBV4-1 and TRBJ2-3, with D perhaps TRBD2 (5 bases). Trimming shortened V by 3 bases and J by 6 bases, and 13 bases separated the two germline ends. This CDR3 has 14 amino acids. From germline, CDR1 is MGHRA and CDR2 YSYEKL. The CDR3 loop reads CASSQPLAPDTQYF. The CDR3 DNA reads as TGCGCCAGCAGCCAGCCTCTAGCCCCGGATACGCAGTATTTT.

This clonotype was seen at least ten times. The chain recombines TRBV7-3 with TRBJ1-1; D is unclear. V lost 2 bases and J lost 4, with 8 bases in between. Looked up from germline, CDR1 is SGHTA and CDR2 is FQGTGA. The CDR3 consists of 13 residues. The CDR3 sequence is CASSLSAGTEAFF. For the CDR3, the DNA is TGTGCCAGCAGCTTATCGGCGGGCACTGAAGCTTTCTTT.

The chain joins TRBV6-6 to TRBJ2-5; D ambiguous. The CDR3 length is 12 residues. The germline V and J ends were trimmed by 6 bases and 10 bases, with 15 bases remaining between them. Germline V gives CDR1 MNHNY, CDR2 SVGAGI (reference sequence). CDR3 coding DNA: TGTGCCAGCAGCCCCCACCGGGTAAACCAGTACTTC. It yields the protein CASSPHRVNQYF.

The chain combines TRBV5-1 with TRBJ1-1; no clear D. The CDR3 contains 15 residues. From germline, CDR1 is SGHRS and CDR2 YFSETQ. The germline V and J ends were trimmed by 0 bases and 6 bases, with 15 bases remaining between them. CDR3 nucleotides: TGCGCCAGCAGCTTGGAGCCGGGTGTTGGCTCTGAAGCTTTCTTT. This codes for CASSLEPGVGSEAFF.

This clonotype was recorded at least ten times. This sequence joins TRBV7-2 and TRBJ2-3, with unresolved D. Trimming removed 0 bases from V and 5 bases from J, with 0 bases in between. The CDR3 length is 11 residues. From germline, CDR1 is SGHTA and CDR2 FQGNSA. The CDR3 nucleotides are TGTGCCAGCAGCTTAGCAGATACGCAGTATTTT. It encodes CASSLADTQYF.

V usage is TRBV7-9 and J usage is TRBJ1-2; 8 positions match TRBD1. Trimming took 1 base from V and 2 from J; bases not matched to a gene: 9. The germline CDR1 and CDR2 sequences are SEHNR and FQNEAQ (reference sequence). The length of the CDR3 is 17 residues. The CDR3 DNA reads as TGTGCCAGCAGCTTAGGTTTGGGACGGGACAGGAACTATGGCTACACCTTC. Encoded protein: CASSLGLGRDRNYGYTF.

In this sample, this clonotype turned up a few times. The chain uses TRBV10-3 and TRBJ2-2; possible D gene TRBD1, 6 bases. With 11 bases removed from V and 4 bases from J, the gap between germline ends came to 17 bases. CDR3 length equals 14 residues. Germline CDR1 ENHRY, CDR2 SYGVKD. CDR3 loop: CAANRVSGTGELFF. As DNA, the CDR3 is TGTGCCGCAAACAGGGTCTCTGGCACCGGGGAGCTGTTTTTT.

The chain couples TRBV7-3 to TRBJ1-1; D call uncertain. Trimming took off 1 base at V and 3 bases at J, with 6 bases between the two ends. This CDR3 contains 13 residues. Germline loops: CDR1 SGHTA, CDR2 FQGTGA. For the CDR3, the DNA is TGTGCCAGCAGCTTAATACGGGACACTGAAGCTTTCTTT. It translates to CASSLIRDTEAFF.

This clonotype has a handful of counts. The chain uses TRBV7-8 and TRBJ2-7, with 8 bases identical to TRBD1. Looked up from germline, CDR1 is SGHVS and CDR2 is FQNEAQ. This CDR3 is built from 13 residues. The junction had 6 bases not matched to a gene; V was cut back by 4 bases and J by 7 bases. CDR3 sequence: CASSSGQGGEQYV. CDR3 nucleotide sequence: TGTGCCAGCAGCTCCGGACAGGGTGGGGAGCAGTACGTC.

The V call is TRBV9, the J call TRBJ1-6; 8 bases match TRBD1. The trim removed 3 bases at V and 9 bases at J, leaving 8 bases unmatched. The CDR3 totals 15 residues. The germline V gene encodes CDR1 SGDLS and CDR2 YYNGEE. CDR3 residues: CASSGETGVSSPLHF. In DNA form, the CDR3 reads TGTGCCAGCAGCGGAGAGACAGGGGTGTCTTCACCCCTCCACTTT.

This clonotype was seen a handful of times. This sequence joins TRBV7-2 and TRBJ2-2, with 9 nucleotides matching TRBD2. The CDR3 is 15 amino acids. V dropped 6 bases and J dropped 1; count of bases not matched to a gene: 3. Germline values: CDR1 SGHTA, CDR2 FQGNSA. The CDR3 DNA follows: TGTGCCAGCAGACCTAGCGGGGTGAACACCGGGGAGCTGTTTTTT. Translated: CASRPSGVNTGELFF.

This clonotype was seen only a few times. The rearrangement links TRBV12-3 or TRBV12-4 to TRBJ1-2; TRBD1 matches 7 bases. Trimming took 5 bases from V and 7 from J; bases not matched to a gene: 10. The CDR3 has 14 residues. CDR3 sequence: CASSPDREYFGYTF. The CDR3 nucleotides are TGTGCCAGCAGTCCCGACAGGGAGTATTTTGGCTACACCTTC.

The genes are TRBV5-4 and TRBJ2-5; 12 bases align to TRBD2. V shed 1 base, J shed 5 bases, and the junction held 12 bases outside the gene matches. CDR1 is SGHNT and CDR2 is YYREEE in the germline V gene (reference sequence). This CDR3 has 18 residues. CDR3 sequence (DNA): TGTGCCAGCAGCTTGCCCGGACTAGCGGGGATCCAGCGGGAGACCCAGTACTTC. It is translated as CASSLPGLAGIQRETQYF.

This clonotype was seen once. The genes are TRBV5-6 and TRBJ2-5; TRBD1 is a possible D gene (6 bases). Trimming took off 3 bases at V and 10 bases at J, with 13 bases between the two ends. The CDR3 loop spans 12 amino acids. CDR1 SGHDT and CDR2 YYEEEE come from the germline V gene. CDR3 sequence (DNA): TGTGCCAGCAGCTGGACAGAGATGGACCAGTACTTC. Protein sequence: CASSWTEMDQYF.

This clonotype has just a few counts. The chain has TRBV7-9 and TRBJ1-1, with D possibly TRBD1 on 6 matching bases. Trimming took off 5 bases at V and 8 bases at J, with 12 bases between the two ends. CDR1 and CDR2 (germline): SEHNR, FQNEAQ (reference sequence). CDR3 length: 12 residues. CDR3 loop: CASSRDTGEAFF. Here the CDR3 DNA reads TGTGCCAGCAGCCGTGATACAGGGGAAGCTTTCTTT.

This chain links TRBV29-1 with TRBJ2-5, with no clear D. Germline V CDR1 and CDR2: SQVTM, ANQGSEA. V lost 0 bases and J 5 bases, leaving 10 bases between the germline ends. This CDR3 spans 13 amino acids. Here the CDR3 reads CSVEDFDGETQYF. CDR3 sequence (DNA): TGCAGCGTTGAAGATTTTGACGGGGAGACCCAGTACTTC.

The V gene is TRBV11-2, the J gene TRBJ2-7; D perhaps matches TRBD1 (6 bases). The CDR3 consists of 14 residues. Trimming left V 5 bases short and J 3 bases short, with 14 bases between. Germline V gene data show CDR1 as SGHAT and CDR2 as FQNNGV. The CDR3 reads CASSHSTGDYEQYF. CDR3 nucleotides: TGTGCCAGCAGCCATTCGACAGGCGACTACGAGCAGTACTTC.

The V gene is TRBV5-1, the J gene TRBJ1-1; D is perhaps TRBD1 (5 bases). V shed 4 bases and J shed 3 bases, with 10 bases lying between them. The germline gives CDR1 SGHRS, CDR2 YFSETQ. This CDR3 has 13 residues. The CDR3 spells CASSQQGHTEAFF. DNA for the CDR3: TGCGCCAGCAGCCAGCAGGGCCACACTGAAGCTTTCTTT.

The chain joins TRBV5-1 to TRBJ2-2; the D gene is possibly TRBD2 (5 bases). The CDR3 covers 15 residues. Germline V gene lookup returns CDR1 SGHRS and CDR2 YFSETQ. V was cut by 0 bases and J by 5 bases, with 11 bases left in between. CDR3 coding DNA: TGCGCCAGCAGCTTGGCGGGGTCTTGGACCGGGGAGCTGTTTTTT. The encoded protein is CASSLAGSWTGELFF.

The rearrangement joins TRBV6-2 or TRBV6-3 to TRBJ1-5; D unclear. V dropped 5 bases and J dropped 3 bases, with 14 bases sitting between them. The length of the CDR3 is 15 residues. The germline gives CDR1 MNHEY, CDR2 SVGEGT. The CDR3 DNA reads as TGTGCCAGCAGTAGCCGTTGGCGGTTCAATCAGCCCCAGCATTTT. The encoded protein is CASSSRWRFNQPQHF.

This clonotype was counted between two and nine times. This rearrangement joins TRBV7-8 to TRBJ1-2; 12 positions agree with TRBD1. V shed 1 base, J shed 5 bases, and the junction held 8 bases outside the gene matches. There are 17 residues in the CDR3. CDR1 is SGHVS and CDR2 is FQNEAQ in the germline V gene. The CDR3: CASSLGSGQGAHYGYTF. The CDR3 region has the DNA TGTGCCAGCAGCTTAGGCTCGGGACAGGGGGCGCATTATGGCTACACCTTC.

CDR3 loop: CASSSDRGIHNEQFF. CDR3 coding DNA: TGTGCCAGCAGCTCCGACAGGGGTATCCACAATGAGCAGTTCTTC. The chain joins TRBV7-2 to TRBJ2-1, with 8 bases fitting TRBD1. V lost 4 bases, J lost 5 bases, and 7 bases stayed unmatched. The germline CDR1 and CDR2 sequences are SGHTA and FQGNSA. The CDR3 consists of 15 residues.

This clonotype occurred a few times. The chain links TRBV5-1 to TRBJ2-1; weak D call: TRBD1 (6 bases). Trimming pared 3 bases from V and 0 bases from J, leaving 19 bases between. The CDR3 has 18 residues. CDR1 is SGHRS, CDR2 YFSETQ, per germline. This CDR3 reads CASSSAGAKGDSYNEQFF. CDR3 sequence (DNA): TGCGCCAGCAGCTCCGCAGGGGCGAAGGGGGACTCCTACAATGAGCAGTTCTTC.

This clonotype was recorded a few times. The chain has TRBV15 and TRBJ1-2; possibly TRBD1 for D (6 bases). This CDR3 is 14 amino acids long. Trimming pared 1 base from V and 9 bases from J, leaving 15 bases between. Germline V gene data show CDR1 as LNHNV and CDR2 as YYDKDF (reference sequence). The CDR3 sequence is CATSRAGVEVRYTF. CDR3 DNA sequence: TGTGCCACCAGCAGAGCAGGGGTAGAAGTCCGCTACACCTTC.

This clonotype was seen repeatedly, ten times or more. The chain combines TRBV7-3 with TRBJ2-2; D not resolved. The CDR3 is made up of 12 amino acids. Per the germline V gene, CDR1 is SGHTA and CDR2 is FQGTGA. V gave up 5 bases and J gave up 0 bases, with 1 base separating them. CDR3 coding DNA: TGTGCCAGCAGCACGAACACCGGGGAGCTGTTTTTT. Translation gives CASSTNTGELFF.

This clonotype has only a few counts. V usage is TRBV5-1 and J usage is TRBJ2-1; D may be TRBD2 (6 bases). Trimming shortened V by 0 bases and J by 7 bases, and 17 bases separated the two germline ends. The CDR3 has 16 residues. The germline V gene has CDR1 SGHRS and CDR2 YFSETQ. The CDR3 sequence: CASSLGGGALRNEQFF. The CDR3 DNA reads as TGCGCCAGCAGCTTGGGAGGCGGGGCTCTGAGAAATGAGCAGTTCTTC.

The chain combines TRBV7-3 with TRBJ1-1; D possibly corresponds to TRBD1 (5 bases). The germline V gene encodes CDR1 SGHTA and CDR2 FQGTGA. This CDR3 has 15 residues. V lost 5 bases, J lost 1 base, and 14 bases lay in between. The CDR3 bases are TGTGCCAGCAGCCCCCAGGGCGGCTCGAACACTGAAGCTTTCTTT. Residues: CASSPQGGSNTEAFF.

This clonotype was seen more than once but under ten times. The CDR3 DNA follows: TGTGCCAGCAGCACCGGGAGCGGACCGAGTCAGCCCCAGCATTTT. It encodes CASSTGSGPSQPQHF. The chain combines TRBV5-5 with TRBJ1-5; D is unclear. Germline values: CDR1 SGHKS, CDR2 YYEKEE (reference sequence). The V end was cut by 4 bases, the J end by 6 bases, with 17 bases between. There are 15 residues in the CDR3. The variable domain in full, completed from reference TRBV5-5 and TRBJ1-5, reads DAGVTQSPTHLIKTRGQQVTLRCSPISGHKSVSWYQQVLGQGPQFIFQYYEKEERGRGNFPDRFSARQFPNYSSELNVNALLLGDSALYLCASSTGSGPSQPQHFGDGTRLSIL.

The chain employs TRBV7-3 and TRBJ2-3; the D is unclear. Trimming left V 5 bases short and J 5 bases short, with 8 bases between. Germline CDR1 is SGHTA and CDR2 is FQGTGA. The CDR3 runs 12 residues. The CDR3 here is CASSQYGDTQYF. The CDR3 region has the DNA TGTGCCAGCAGCCAATACGGAGATACGCAGTATTTT.